Following are 30 T cell receptor beta chains from one sample sequenced in a study of blood T cell repertoires in COVID-19. The data were produced by immunoSEQ multiplex PCR, yet TCRdb's version contains in-frame clones alone and is incomplete. The sample lists 260,000 or so clones; 70% to 90% were seen once. Sequencing input: peripheral blood. These receptors were obtained from a man aged 18 to 30 with active or convalescent COVID-19.

This chain uses TRBV6-5 with TRBJ2-7, with D possibly being TRBD1 (6 bases). The CDR3 loop spans 13 amino acids. Looked up from germline, CDR1 is MNHEY and CDR2 is SVGAGI. V was cut by 8 bases and J by 3 bases, with 14 bases left in between. The CDR3 reads CASGSGQRYEQYF. In nucleotides, the CDR3 is TGTGCCAGCGGATCCGGACAGCGCTACGAGCAGTACTTC.

CDR3 DNA sequence: TGTGCCAGCGAGGAGACCGACACCGGGGAGCTGTTTTTT. Amino acid sequence: CASEETDTGELFF. This chain uses TRBV11-3 with TRBJ2-2, with D unresolved. The ends were cut back, 8 bases at V and 3 bases at J, with 10 bases in the middle. CDR1 is SGHNT and CDR2 is YENEEA in the germline V gene. This CDR3 has 13 residues.

The rearrangement uses TRBV13 and TRBJ1-1; no firm D call. V was cut by 5 bases and J by 1 base, with 11 bases left in between. Germline CDR1 reads PRHDT; CDR2 reads FYEKMQ (reference sequence). This CDR3 region has 14 residues. CDR3 residues: CASSPRGGNTEAFF. In nucleotides, the CDR3 is TGTGCCAGCAGCCCCAGAGGAGGGAACACTGAAGCTTTCTTT.

This chain links TRBV10-2 with TRBJ1-3, with D perhaps TRBD1 (5 bases). The germline V and J ends were trimmed by 2 bases and 2 bases, with 13 bases remaining between them. The CDR3 loop spans 16 amino acids. CDR1 and CDR2 (germline): WSHSY, SAAADI. The CDR3 region has the DNA TGCGCCAGCAGTGAGGGGAGGGGATACCCTGGAAACACCATATATTTT. This encodes CASSEGRGYPGNTIYF.

The rearrangement links TRBV5-1 to TRBJ2-1; 9 nucleotides line up with TRBD2. The CDR3 length is 15 residues. The germline V gene has CDR1 SGHRS and CDR2 YFSETQ. V trimming: 0 bases; J trimming: 4 bases; junction bases outside the gene matches: 2. CDR3 in DNA: TGCGCCAGCAGCTTGGAACTAGCGGGTTACAATGAGCAGTTCTTC. Its translation is CASSLELAGYNEQFF.

The chain couples TRBV7-2 to TRBJ2-1; perhaps TRBD1 as D (7 bases). V shed 5 bases and J shed 2 bases, with 13 bases lying between them. CDR1 and CDR2 (germline): SGHTA, FQGNSA. The CDR3 is 15 amino acids. CDR3 nucleotide sequence: TGTGCCAGCAGCCCTGGCGGGACAGCCTACAATGAGCAGTTCTTC. Translated: CASSPGGTAYNEQFF.

The chain recombines TRBV15 with TRBJ1-1; 10 nucleotides line up with TRBD1. CDR1 and CDR2 from the germline V gene are LNHNV and YYDKDF (reference sequence). J was trimmed by 1 base and V by 1 base; bases with no gene match: 3. The CDR3 has 16 amino acids. CDR3 in amino acids: CATSRGGQGRNTEAFF. CDR3 coding DNA: TGTGCCACCAGCAGAGGGGGACAGGGGAGGAACACTGAAGCTTTCTTT.

This chain links TRBV28 with TRBJ2-7, with a tentative D call TRBD1 (6 bases). Germline CDR1 reads MDHEN; CDR2 reads SYDVKM. This CDR3 has 14 residues. The V end was cut by 5 bases, the J end by 9 bases, with 20 bases between. CDR3 DNA: TGTGCCAGCAGTCCGCAGGGGCGCGCGGTTGGGCAGTACTTC. This gives the protein CASSPQGRAVGQYF.

V usage is TRBV10-3 and J usage is TRBJ2-7; no firm D call. CDR1 is ENHRY and CDR2 is SYGVKD in the germline V gene. This CDR3 comprises 13 residues. Trimming took off 2 bases at V and 2 bases at J, with 7 bases between the two ends. CDR3 DNA: TGTGCCATCAGTGAGGGCGGCACCTACGAGCAGTACTTC. This codes for CAISEGGTYEQYF.

The chain uses TRBV19 and TRBJ2-3; possible D gene TRBD2, 5 bases. The CDR3 is 13 residues long. Germline CDR1 and CDR2: LNHDA and SQIVND (reference sequence). Trimming removed 6 bases from V and 5 bases from J, with 12 bases in between. The CDR3 DNA follows: TGTGCCAGTAGGGCTAGCCTGGTAGATACGCAGTATTTT. This gives the protein CASRASLVDTQYF.

This chain uses TRBV29-1 with TRBJ2-1; TRBD1 matches at 8 bases. Trimming removed 6 bases from V and 4 bases from J; junction bases left unmatched: 8. Germline V lookup: CDR1 SQVTM, CDR2 ANQGSEA. This CDR3 is built from 14 residues. The CDR3 here is CSVETGTGYNEQFF. As DNA, the CDR3 is TGCAGCGTCGAAACAGGGACAGGTTACAATGAGCAGTTCTTC.

This clone appeared a single time. J is TRBJ2-2 and V is TRBV9, with a tentative D call TRBD2 (6 bases). V was cut by 4 bases and J by 2 bases, with 15 bases left in between. This CDR3 has 16 residues. The germline CDR1 and CDR2 sequences are SGDLS and YYNGEE. The CDR3 spells CASSTRLGGNTGELFF. The CDR3 DNA is TGTGCCAGCAGCACACGACTAGGCGGTAACACCGGGGAGCTGTTTTTT.

The chain combines TRBV2 with TRBJ2-3; possible D gene TRBD2, 6 bases. CDR3 length: 14 residues. The germline CDR1 and CDR2 sequences are SNHLY and FYNNEI. Trimming took off 5 bases at V and 5 bases at J, with 14 bases between the two ends. The CDR3 bases are TGTGCCAGCAGTCGGGGGAAAGTTGGAGATACGCAGTATTTT. This translates into CASSRGKVGDTQYF. Filled out from reference TRBV2 and TRBJ2-3, the complete variable domain reads EPEVTQTPSHQVTQMGQEVILRCVPISNHLYFYWYRQILGQKVEFLVSFYNNEISEKSEIFDDQFSVERPDGSNFTLKIRSTKLEDSAMYFCASSRGKVGDTQYFGPGTRLTVL.

The chain links TRBV3-1 (or the pseudogene TRBV3-2) to TRBJ2-3; TRBD2 aligns across 8 bases. Germline V CDR1 and CDR2: LGHDT, YNNKEL (reference sequence). CDR3 length equals 13 residues. V was clipped by 4 bases and J by 6 bases; unmatched bases: 3. CDR3 sequence: CASSPTGGDTQYF. CDR3 DNA: TGTGCCAGCAGCCCCACGGGGGGGGATACGCAGTATTTT.

The gene calls are TRBV2 and TRBJ1-2; D gene unclear. The CDR3 sequence is 13 residues long. Trimming removed 1 base from V and 4 bases from J, with 7 bases in between. The germline CDR1 and CDR2 sequences are SNHLY and FYNNEI. The CDR3 loop reads CASSEDSLYGYTF. Written as DNA, the CDR3 is TGTGCCAGCAGTGAAGACAGCCTCTATGGCTACACCTTC.

V is TRBV15 and J is TRBJ2-5; D may be TRBD1 (6 bases). The V gene's germline CDR1 is LNHNV and CDR2 YYDKDF (reference sequence). This CDR3 region has 14 residues. With 2 bases removed from V and 0 bases from J, the gap between germline ends came to 7 bases. CDR3 sequence: CATSRNRDQETQYF. In nucleotides, the CDR3 is TGTGCCACCAGCAGAAACAGGGACCAAGAGACCCAGTACTTC.

CDR3 region: CASSQDPRVAYEQYF. The CDR3 DNA sequence: TGCGCCAGCAGCCAAGACCCCAGGGTGGCCTACGAGCAGTACTTC. The rearrangement uses TRBV4-1 and TRBJ2-7; D is perhaps TRBD1 (5 bases). CDR1 is MGHRA and CDR2 is YSYEKL in the germline V gene. CDR3 length equals 15 residues. The V end lost 0 bases, the J end lost 2 bases, and 11 bases lay between the germline ends.

The V gene is TRBV5-8, the J gene TRBJ1-2; D is unresolved. This CDR3 has 15 amino acids. Trimming removed 0 bases at V and 4 bases at J, with 13 bases between. The germline V gene has CDR1 SGHTS and CDR2 YDEGEE. The CDR3 region is CASSLAGRGGYGYTF. CDR3 nucleotide sequence: TGTGCCAGCAGCTTGGCCGGCCGAGGCGGCTATGGCTACACCTTC.

In this sample, this clone turned up once. The chain carries TRBV9 and TRBJ2-1; 11 bases are a match to TRBD2. The CDR3 loop spans 17 amino acids. J was trimmed by 0 bases and V by 5 bases; bases with no gene match: 7. From germline, CDR1 is SGDLS and CDR2 YYNGEE. The DNA of the CDR3 is TGTGCCAGCAGTTCCCTAGCGGGGGGTCCCTCCTACAATGAGCAGTTCTTC. Its protein product is CASSSLAGGPSYNEQFF. Looking up the rest from reference TRBV9 and TRBJ2-1 gives the full variable domain: DSGVTQTPKHLITATGQRVTLRCSPRSGDLSVYWYQQSLDQGLQFLIQYYNGEERAKGNILERFSAQQFPDLHSELNLSSLELGDSALYFCASSSLAGGPSYNEQFFGPGTRLTVL.

The chain couples TRBV10-3 to TRBJ2-3; TRBD1 agrees at 7 bases. This CDR3 is 15 amino acids long. The junction had 11 bases not matched to a gene; V was cut back by 7 bases and J by 4 bases. Germline V lookup: CDR1 ENHRY, CDR2 SYGVKD. The CDR3 sequence is CAINGPGGRPDTQYF. The CDR3 DNA is TGTGCCATCAATGGGCCAGGGGGAAGGCCAGATACGCAGTATTTT.

This chain uses TRBV15 with TRBJ2-5, with 7 positions matching TRBD1. V shed 6 bases, J shed 2 bases, and the junction held 3 bases outside the gene matches. Germline V lookup: CDR1 LNHNV, CDR2 YYDKDF (reference sequence). The CDR3 extends over 13 amino acids. The CDR3 loop reads CATSRGRQETQYF. For the CDR3, the DNA is TGTGCCACCAGTAGGGGGCGGCAAGAGACCCAGTACTTC.

Details on this clone: The identical CDR3 is also encoded by other nucleotide sequences in the sample. Here the CDR3 DNA reads TGCGCCAGCAGCCCTGGGACAGGGGGGAACACTGAAGCTTTCTTT. Translation gives CASSPGTGGNTEAFF. The gene calls are TRBV5-1 and TRBJ1-1; 11 bases are shared with TRBD1. Germline V gene sequence: CDR1 SGHRS, CDR2 YFSETQ. This CDR3 is 15 amino acids long. Germline trimming cut 4 bases from V and 1 base from J; bases unmatched to any gene: 3. Filled out from reference TRBV5-1 and TRBJ1-1, the complete variable domain reads KAGVTQTPRYLIKTRGQQVTLSCSPISGHRSVSWYQQTPGQGLQFLFEYFSETQRNKGNFPGRFSGRQFSNSRSEMNVSTLELGDSALYLCASSPGTGGNTEAFFGQGTRLTVV.

The J gene is TRBJ1-1, the V gene TRBV2; no definite D call. The length of the CDR3 is 13 residues. The V gene's germline CDR1 is SNHLY and CDR2 FYNNEI. Trimming removed 4 bases at V and 1 base at J, with 7 bases between. The CDR3 protein is CASSANRNTEAFF. For the CDR3, the DNA is TGTGCCAGCAGTGCCAACAGGAACACTGAAGCTTTCTTT.

This clone was picked up a small number of times. The chain is built from TRBV6-5 and TRBJ2-1; possible D gene TRBD2, 5 bases. Germline V gene lookup returns CDR1 MNHEY and CDR2 SVGAGI. This CDR3 spans 15 amino acids. V gave up 6 bases and J gave up 0 bases, with 12 bases separating them. The CDR3 here is CASSKTTSSYNEQFF. CDR3 bases: TGTGCCAGCAGCAAGACTACTAGCTCCTACAATGAGCAGTTCTTC.

V is TRBV9 and J is TRBJ1-2; 7 bases fit TRBD1. The germline gives CDR1 SGDLS, CDR2 YYNGEE. The length of the CDR3 is 14 residues. The trim removed 4 bases at V and 2 bases at J, leaving 5 bases unmatched. The CDR3, as DNA: TGTGCCAGCAGCCAGGCAGGGGGAAACTATGGCTACACCTTC. It is translated as CASSQAGGNYGYTF.

The chain joins TRBV29-1 to TRBJ2-1, with D perhaps matching TRBD2 (5 bases). Germline lookup yields CDR1 SQVTM and CDR2 ANQGSEA. The V and J ends lost 3 bases and 1 base respectively, with 7 bases between them. CDR3 length: 13 residues. CDR3 nucleotides: TGCAGCGTTGAGAGGGCGTCCTACAATGAGCAGTTCTTC. Its protein product is CSVERASYNEQFF.

Concerning this clone: The same CDR3 can be traced to other DNA sequences in this sample. This rearrangement joins TRBV9 to TRBJ2-5; 9 bases align to TRBD1. CDR3 size: 13 residues. Trimming cost V 3 bases and J 5 bases; bases outside gene matches: 2. Looked up from germline, CDR1 is SGDLS and CDR2 is YYNGEE. In nucleotides, the CDR3 is TGTGCCAGCAGCGGTGGGACAGGGGAGACCCAGTACTTC. This gives the protein CASSGGTGETQYF.

Comments on this clone: Other DNA sequences in this sample translate to the same CDR3. The CDR3 region has the DNA TGCGCCAGCAGCCAAGACCGGACAGGGAATCAGCCCCAGCATTTT. Translating it yields CASSQDRTGNQPQHF. The genes are TRBV4-3 and TRBJ1-5, with 8 bases that match TRBD1. V trimming: 0 bases; J trimming: 4 bases; junction bases outside the gene matches: 2. The CDR3 extends over 15 amino acids. Germline assignment: CDR1 LGHNA and CDR2 YSLEER.

This rearrangement joins TRBV28 to TRBJ1-1; D gene ambiguous. CDR3 length equals 14 residues. V shed 5 bases and J shed 4 bases, with 14 bases lying between them. Germline lookup yields CDR1 MDHEN and CDR2 SYDVKM. CDR3 in amino acids: CASSLDVGGTEAFF. For the CDR3, the DNA is TGTGCCAGCAGTCTAGACGTTGGTGGCACTGAAGCTTTCTTT.

This clone was counted between two and nine times. The V gene is TRBV9, the J gene TRBJ1-6, with TRBD1 matching over 7 bases. CDR1 and CDR2 (germline): SGDLS, YYNGEE. The CDR3 totals 13 residues. With 3 bases clipped from V and 6 bases from J, the junction kept 0 bases outside the gene matches. CDR3 DNA: TGTGCCAGCAGCGGGACAGGTAATTCACCCCTCCACTTT. Protein product: CASSGTGNSPLHF.